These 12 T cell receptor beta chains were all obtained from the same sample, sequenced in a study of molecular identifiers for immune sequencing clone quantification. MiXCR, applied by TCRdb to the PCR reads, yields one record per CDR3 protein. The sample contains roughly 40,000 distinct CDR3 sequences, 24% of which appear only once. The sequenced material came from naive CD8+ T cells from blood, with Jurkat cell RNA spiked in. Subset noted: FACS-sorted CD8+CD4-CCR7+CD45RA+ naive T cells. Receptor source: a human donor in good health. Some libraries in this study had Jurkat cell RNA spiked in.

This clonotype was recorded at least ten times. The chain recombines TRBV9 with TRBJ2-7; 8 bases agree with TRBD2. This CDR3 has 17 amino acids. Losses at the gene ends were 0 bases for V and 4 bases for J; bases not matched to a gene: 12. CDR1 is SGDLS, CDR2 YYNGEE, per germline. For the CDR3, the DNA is TGTGCCAGCAGCGTAGATTCCAGCGGGAGTTCTGTGTACGAGCAGTACTTC. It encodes CASSVDSSGSSVYEQYF.

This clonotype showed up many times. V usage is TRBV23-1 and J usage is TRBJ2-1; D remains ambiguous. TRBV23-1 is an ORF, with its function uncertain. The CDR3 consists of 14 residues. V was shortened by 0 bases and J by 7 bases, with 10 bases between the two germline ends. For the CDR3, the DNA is TGCGCCAGCAGTCAATCGAAATCAGTGAATGAGCAGTTCTTC. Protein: CASSQSKSVNEQFF.

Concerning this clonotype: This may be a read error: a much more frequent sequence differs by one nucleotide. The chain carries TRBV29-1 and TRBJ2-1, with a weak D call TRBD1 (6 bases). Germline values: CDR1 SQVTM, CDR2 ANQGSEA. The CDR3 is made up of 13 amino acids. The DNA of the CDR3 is TGCGGCGTCCAGGGGTCCTCCTACAATGAGCAGTTCTTC. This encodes CGVQGSSYNEQFF.

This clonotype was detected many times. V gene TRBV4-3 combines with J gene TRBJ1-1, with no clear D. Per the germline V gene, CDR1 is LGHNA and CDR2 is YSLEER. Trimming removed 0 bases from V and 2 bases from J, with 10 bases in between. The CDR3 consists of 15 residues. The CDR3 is CASSQEWEDNTEAFF. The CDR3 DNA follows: TGCGCCAGCAGCCAAGAATGGGAAGATAACACTGAAGCTTTCTTT.

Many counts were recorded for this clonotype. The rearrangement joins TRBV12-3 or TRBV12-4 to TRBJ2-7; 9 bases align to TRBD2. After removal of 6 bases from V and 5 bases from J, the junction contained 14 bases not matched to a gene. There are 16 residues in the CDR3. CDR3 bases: TGTGCCAGCAGCGCCCCGGGACTAGCCCGCGGGCACGAGCAGTACTTC. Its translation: CASSAPGLARGHEQYF.

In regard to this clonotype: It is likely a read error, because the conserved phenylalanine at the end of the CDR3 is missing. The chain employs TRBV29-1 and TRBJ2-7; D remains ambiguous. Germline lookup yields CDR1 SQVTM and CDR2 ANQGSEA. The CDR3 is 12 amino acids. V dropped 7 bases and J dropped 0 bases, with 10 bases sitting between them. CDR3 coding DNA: TGCAGCGCCCAAGGGCTCTCCTACGAGCAGTACTTA. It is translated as CSAQGLSYEQYL.

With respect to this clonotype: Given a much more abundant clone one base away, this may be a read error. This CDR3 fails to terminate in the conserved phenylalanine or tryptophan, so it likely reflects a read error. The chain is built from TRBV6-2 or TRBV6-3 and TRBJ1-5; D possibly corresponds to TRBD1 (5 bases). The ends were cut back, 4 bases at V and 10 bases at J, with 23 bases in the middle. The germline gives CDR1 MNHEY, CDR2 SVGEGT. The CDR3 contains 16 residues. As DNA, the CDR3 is TGTGCCAGCAGTTTAGCCGGGGTAGGTCCGGGGGACCCCCAGCATTCT. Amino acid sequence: CASSLAGVGPGDPQHS.

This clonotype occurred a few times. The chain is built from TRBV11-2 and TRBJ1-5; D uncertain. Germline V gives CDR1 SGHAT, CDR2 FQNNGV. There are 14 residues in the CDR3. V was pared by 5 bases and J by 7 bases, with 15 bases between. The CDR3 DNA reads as TGTGCCAGCAGCCTAAACGGGGAGGGACAGCCCCAGCATTTT. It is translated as CASSLNGEGQPQHF.

CDR3 sequence reads: CASSIGRDVAYNEQFF. CDR3 in DNA: TGTGCCAGTAGTATAGGACGGGACGTCGCCTACAATGAGCAGTTCTTC. The chain couples TRBV19 to TRBJ2-1; perhaps D is TRBD1 or TRBD2 (5 bases each). V was trimmed by 1 base and J by 2 bases, leaving 12 bases between them. Germline lookup yields CDR1 LNHDA and CDR2 SQIVND (reference sequence). CDR3 length: 16 amino acids.

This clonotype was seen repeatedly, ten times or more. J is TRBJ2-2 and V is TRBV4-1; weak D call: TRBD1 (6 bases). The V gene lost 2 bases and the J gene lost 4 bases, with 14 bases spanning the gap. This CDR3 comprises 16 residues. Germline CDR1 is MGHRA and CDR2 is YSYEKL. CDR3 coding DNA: TGCGCCAGCAGCCAAAGTTCCGGACAGCTCACCGGGGAGCTGTTTTTT. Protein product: CASSQSSGQLTGELFF.

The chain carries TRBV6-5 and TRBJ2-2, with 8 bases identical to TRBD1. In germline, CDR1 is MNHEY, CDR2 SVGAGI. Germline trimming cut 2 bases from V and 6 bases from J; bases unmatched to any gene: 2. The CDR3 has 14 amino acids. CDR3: CASSYTTGAGELFF. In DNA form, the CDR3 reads TGTGCCAGCAGTTACACGACAGGGGCCGGGGAGCTGTTTTTT.

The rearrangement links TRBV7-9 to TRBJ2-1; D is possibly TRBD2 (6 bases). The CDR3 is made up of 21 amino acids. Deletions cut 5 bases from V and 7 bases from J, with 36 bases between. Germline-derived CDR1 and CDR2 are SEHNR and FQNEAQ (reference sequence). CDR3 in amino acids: CASSAPAQHPLNGGYQNEQFF. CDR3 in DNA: TGTGCCAGCAGCGCACCCGCACAACACCCTTTGAACGGGGGTTATCAAAATGAGCAGTTCTTC.